The clone carrying this T cell receptor beta chain has only a few counts. Its antigen is not identified. One end of the junction fails to match germline, which may point to a read error. The library came from three nested PCR rounds adapted from ARM-PCR protocols. MiXCR, applied by TCRdb to the multiplex PCR reads, yields one record per CDR3 protein. The data show 81,000 or so distinct CDR3 sequences, around 75% seen once. No cell sorting was done before RNA was extracted from the tissue. From germline, CDR1 is SGHAT and CDR2 FQDESV (reference sequence). This CDR3 is built from 13 residues. This sample was taken from a study of tumor and adjacent non-tumor tissue in lung cancer. Across the study: On average, productive TCRbeta reads reached about 4 million per sample. General study findings and limits: Significantly higher TCR diversity was found in tumor than normal lung. Shorter survival was associated with higher TCR diversity in tumors.

The J gene is TRBJ2-7, the V gene TRBV11-1, with unresolved D. The clonotype originates from a woman between 45 and 60 years old with non-small cell lung cancer. Sequences were obtained from lung tumor tissue. The CDR3 here is CASSLDGNYEQYF. The CDR3 coding sequence is TGTGCCAGCAGCCTAGATGGGAACTACGAGCAATACTTC.